These T cell receptor beta chains were read from a single sample in a study of graft-versus-host responses after intestinal transplantation. Sequencing was performed with immunoSEQ multiplex PCR; in TCRdb, only in-frame clones are kept and a portion is missing. The data show about 14,000 clones, with roughly a third seen just once and about 2.5% held by the top ten. Sequenced here: alloreactive CD8+ T cells from a mixed lymphocyte reaction culture, sampled before intestinal transplant. The origin of the receptors is a human patient who received an intestinal transplant. Both conserved end residues are part of each CDR3. D genes are given only for firm matches. Expanded clones get a size class; other rows say once, few or many, or leave the size out.

j_gene,v_gene,d_gene,abundance,CDR3aa,CDR3nt
TRBJ1-1,TRBV27,-,few,CASSPPGKKNTEAFF,TGTGCCAGCAGTCCCCCGGGAAAGAAGAACACTGAAGCTTTCTTT
TRBJ1-5,TRBV13,-,-,CASSLDSGQPQHF,TGTGCCAGCAGCTTAGATAGTGGCCAGCCCCAGCATTTT
TRBJ1-6,TRBV4-1,-,few,CASSQVDLSDSPLHF,TGCGCCAGCAGCCAAGTGGATCTCTCAGATTCACCCCTCCACTTT
TRBJ2-1,TRBV6-5,TRBD2,-,CASSPLAGGYNEQFF,TGTGCCAGCAGTCCACTAGCGGGGGGCTACAATGAGCAGTTCTTC
TRBJ1-1,TRBV4-2,-,-,CASSQDSNGATEAFF,TGTGCCAGCAGCCAAGATTCTAACGGCGCCACTGAAGCTTTCTTT
TRBJ1-3,TRBV10-2,-,-,CASRAGGGIGNTIYF,TGCGCCAGCAGAGCCGGGGGGGGGATTGGAAACACCATATATTTT
TRBJ1-5,TRBV7-8,-,-,CASSDWALRYNQPQHF,TGTGCCAGCAGCGACTGGGCTCTGAGATACAATCAGCCCCAGCATTTT
TRBJ2-7,TRBV6-1,TRBD2,-,CASSVAGASYEQYF,TGTGCCAGCAGTGTAGCGGGGGCCTCCTACGAGCAGTACTTC
TRBJ2-7,TRBV11-3,-,-,CASSSGVFPYEQYF,TGTGCCAGCAGCTCAGGGGTTTTCCCCTACGAGCAGTACTTC
TRBJ2-3,TRBV7-2,TRBD2,-,CASSLGRRGWADTQYF,TGTGCCAGCAGCTTAGGGCGGCGGGGGTGGGCAGATACGCAGTATTTT
TRBJ2-7,TRBV5-1,TRBD1,once,CASNLGTGPYEQYF,TGCGCCAGCAACCTTGGGACAGGACCCTACGAGCAGTACTTC
TRBJ2-7,TRBV27,TRBD1,-,CASSFATGTDYEQYF,TGTGCCAGCAGTTTCGCGACCGGGACAGACTACGAGCAGTACTTC
TRBJ2-5,TRBV4-1,-,-,CASSHLYGGAQETQYF,TGCGCCAGCAGCCACCTTTATGGGGGCGCTCAAGAGACCCAGTACTTC
TRBJ2-7,TRBV6-5,-,-,CASSYGGTAEQYF,TGTGCCAGCAGTTACGGGGGGACTGCCGAGCAGTACTTC
TRBJ1-1,TRBV19,-,-,CASNKGLSEAFF,TGTGCCAGTAATAAGGGGCTCTCTGAAGCTTTCTTT
TRBJ1-2,TRBV4-1,-,-,CASSQEGTLNGYTF,TGCGCCAGCAGCCAAGAGGGGACTCTCAATGGCTACACCTTC
TRBJ2-1,TRBV29-1,-,-,CSVEGVGAYNEQFF,TGCAGCGTTGAAGGCGTTGGGGCTTACAATGAGCAGTTCTTC
TRBJ2-4,TRBV2,TRBD1,-,CASSSTGVYIQYF,TGTGCCAGCAGCTCCACAGGGGTTTACATTCAGTACTTC
TRBJ1-5,TRBV18,-,once,CASSPTAYSNQPQHF,TGTGCCAGCTCACCCACAGCCTATAGCAATCAGCCCCAGCATTTT
TRBJ1-2,TRBV19,-,-,CASRELSNYGYTF,TGTGCCAGTAGAGAACTGAGTAACTATGGCTACACCTTC
TRBJ1-1,TRBV10-2,-,-,CASAENTEAFF,TGCGCCAGCGCAGAGAACACTGAAGCTTTCTTT
TRBJ2-7,TRBV5-1,-,few,CASRMRQGLSYEQYF,TGCGCCAGCAGGATGCGACAGGGACTATCCTACGAGCAGTACTTC
TRBJ2-5,TRBV5-1,-,few,CASSDEETQETQYF,TGCGCCAGCAGCGATGAGGAGACCCAAGAGACCCAGTACTTC
TRBJ2-2,TRBV6-1,-,-,CASSELGTAVNTGELFF,TGTGCCAGCAGTGAACTAGGGACCGCCGTCAACACCGGGGAGCTGTTTTTT
TRBJ1-1,TRBV2,-,-,CARQEMNTEAFF,TGTGCCAGACAGGAGATGAACACTGAAGCTTTCTTT
TRBJ2-1,TRBV7-8,TRBD2,-,CASSLLGGWNEQFF,TGTGCCAGCAGCCTTCTGGGGGGGTGGAATGAGCAGTTCTTC
TRBJ2-7,TRBV13,-,once,CASSLGGTVSYEQYF,TGTGCCAGCAGCTTAGGTGGGACCGTCTCCTACGAGCAGTACTTC
TRBJ2-1,TRBV9,-,few,CASSVRDSSNLNEQFF,TGTGCCAGCAGCGTCCGGGACTCCTCGAACCTAAATGAGCAGTTCTTC
TRBJ1-1,TRBV10-2,-,few,CASRAGGSNTEAFF,TGCGCCAGCCGCGCCGGGGGGAGTAATACTGAAGCTTTCTTT
TRBJ2-3,TRBV11-2,-,-,CASSPQRGGTDTQYF,TGTGCCAGCAGCCCTCAGAGAGGGGGGACAGATACGCAGTATTTT
TRBJ1-5,TRBV27,TRBD1,few,CASGTGTVSNQPQHF,TGTGCCAGCGGGACCGGGACAGTTAGCAATCAGCCCCAGCATTTT
TRBJ2-1,TRBV29-1,-,medium-sized,CSVEIQTDEQFF,TGCAGCGTTGAAATACAGACAGATGAGCAGTTCTTC
TRBJ2-2,TRBV11-2,TRBD1,medium-sized,CASSLGQVGTGELFF,TGTGCCAGCAGCTTGGGACAGGTCGGCACCGGGGAGCTGTTTTTT
TRBJ2-1,TRBV7-9,-,-,CASSFSQIHEQFF,TGTGCCAGCAGCTTCTCTCAGATCCATGAGCAGTTCTTC
TRBJ2-7,TRBV7-9,TRBD1,few,CASSPRTGSGSYEQYF,TGTGCCAGCAGCCCAAGGACAGGGTCGGGCTCCTACGAGCAGTACTTC
TRBJ1-4,TRBV27,-,-,CASSFSTNEKLFF,TGTGCCAGCAGTTTCTCAACTAATGAAAAACTGTTTTTT
TRBJ2-7,TRBV27,TRBD2,few,CASSSGGEYEQYF,TGTGCCAGCAGTAGCGGGGGAGAATACGAGCAGTACTTC
TRBJ1-1,TRBV29-1,TRBD1,-,CSSIRTGWQGDTEAFF,TGCAGTTCTATAAGGACAGGTTGGCAGGGGGACACTGAAGCTTTCTTT
TRBJ1-1,TRBV10-3,-,-,CAISDQIEAFF,TGTGCCATCAGTGACCAGATCGAAGCTTTCTTT
TRBJ1-5,TRBV27,-,-,CASRRGNSNQPQHF,TGTGCCAGCAGGAGAGGGAATAGCAATCAGCCCCAGCATTTT
TRBJ2-1,TRBV7-8,-,-,CASSSGLPGPPFF,TGTGCCAGCAGCTCCGGACTCCCCGGGCCTCCGTTCTTC
TRBJ1-2,TRBV27,-,few,CASSLVGAGGYTF,TGTGCCAGCAGTTTAGTGGGGGCGGGCGGCTACACCTTC
TRBJ1-6,TRBV11-3,-,-,CASSLEAVSNSPLHF,TGTGCCAGCAGCTTAGAGGCAGTATCTAATTCACCCCTCCACTTT
TRBJ1-5,TRBV7-6,-,-,CASSLGYSGGEPQHF,TGTGCCAGCAGCTTAGGATATTCTGGGGGGGAGCCCCAGCATTTT
TRBJ2-7,TRBV4-3,-,-,CASSQGVVEDEQYF,TGCGCCAGCAGCCAAGGGGTGGTCGAGGACGAGCAGTACTTC
TRBJ2-1,TRBV6-6,-,-,CASDPGHPWGEQFF,TGTGCCAGTGACCCGGGACATCCATGGGGTGAGCAGTTCTTC
TRBJ2-3,TRBV29-1,TRBD2,-,CSVEGGKTSTDTQYF,TGCAGCGTTGAGGGAGGGAAAACTAGCACAGATACGCAGTATTTT
TRBJ1-1,TRBV11-2,-,-,CASSLLAGTANTEAFF,TGTGCCAGCAGCTTACTCGCCGGGACCGCGAACACTGAAGCTTTCTTT
TRBJ2-2,TRBV5-1,TRBD1,medium-sized,CASSLGDRADGELFF,TGCGCCAGCAGCTTGGGGGACAGGGCGGACGGGGAGCTGTTTTTT
TRBJ2-1,TRBV29-1,TRBD1,-,CSVEGQGKYNEQFF,TGCAGCGTTGAGGGACAGGGGAAGTACAATGAGCAGTTCTTC
TRBJ2-5,TRBV21-1,-,-,CASSTGRSQETQYF,TGTGCCAGCAGCACGGGGCGGAGCCAAGAGACCCAGTACTTC
TRBJ2-1,TRBV4-1,TRBD2,few,CASSRGGNEQFF,TGCGCCAGCAGCCGGGGGGGGAATGAGCAGTTCTTC